Below are 6 T cell receptor beta chains sequenced from a single sample in a study of blood T cell repertoires in COVID-19. Generated by immunoSEQ multiplex PCR, the TCRdb table keeps only in-frame clones and is missing some. The sample contains 200,000 to 250,000 clones, approximately 80% of which appear only once. Sequencing was done on a sample of peripheral blood. All receptors come from an elderly woman with COVID-19, enrolled during active disease.

The V gene is TRBV3-1 (or the pseudogene TRBV3-2), the J gene TRBJ2-3; 8 positions match TRBD2. Germline values: CDR1 LGHDT, CDR2 YNNKEL (reference sequence). V shed 0 bases and J 5 bases; nucleotides not matched to a gene: 4. The CDR3 length is 15 residues. CDR3 in DNA: TGTGCCAGCAGCCAAGATGGCGGGGGGTTAGATACGCAGTATTTT. This codes for CASSQDGGGLDTQYF.

The chain employs TRBV7-2 and TRBJ2-7; D not certain. The ends were cut back, 2 bases at V and 0 bases at J, with 11 bases in the middle. CDR3 length equals 15 residues. Germline V gene sequence: CDR1 SGHTA, CDR2 FQGNSA. As DNA, the CDR3 is TGTGCCAGCAGCTTACGCGGCGCCCCCTCCTACGAGCAGTACTTC. Amino acids: CASSLRGAPSYEQYF.

This rearrangement joins TRBV18 to TRBJ2-3, with TRBD1 matching over 8 bases. The junction had 16 bases not matched to a gene; V was cut back by 1 base and J by 4 bases. Germline lookup yields CDR1 KGHSH and CDR2 LQKENI. This CDR3 is 19 amino acids long. The CDR3 nucleotides read TGTGCCAGCTCACCACTAGCATCGTCCAGGACAGGGTCTTCAGATACGCAGTATTTT. This gives the protein CASSPLASSRTGSSDTQYF.

This sequence joins TRBV7-8 and TRBJ2-5; 14 positions agree with TRBD2. Germline assignment: CDR1 SGHVS and CDR2 FQNEAQ. Trimming at V came to 3 bases and at J to 1 base, leaving 4 bases not matched to a gene. The CDR3 has 17 amino acids. The CDR3 loop reads CASSLTSGGVLQETQYF. The CDR3 DNA follows: TGTGCCAGCAGCTTGACTAGCGGGGGGGTCCTCCAAGAGACCCAGTACTTC.

The chain has TRBV5-1 and TRBJ2-7; D is unclear. This CDR3 region has 14 residues. The germline V gene has CDR1 SGHRS and CDR2 YFSETQ. V was pared by 0 bases and J by 3 bases, with 10 bases between. The CDR3 spells CASSLAPGFYEQYF. The DNA of the CDR3 is TGCGCCAGCAGCTTGGCCCCAGGTTTCTACGAGCAGTACTTC.

The chain combines TRBV18 with TRBJ2-1; TRBD1 aligns across 10 bases. Trimming at V came to 7 bases and at J to 6 bases, leaving 6 bases not matched to a gene. CDR3 length: 14 amino acids. In germline, CDR1 is KGHSH, CDR2 LQKENI. The CDR3 loop is CASLLTGGGNEQFF. The CDR3 DNA sequence: TGTGCCAGCTTGTTGACAGGGGGCGGCAATGAGCAGTTCTTC.